This T cell receptor (beta chain) is from a study of cytomegalovirus exposure and HLA in healthy donors (dated by TCRdb to 2017 to 2019). Regarding the study in general: The 670 or so repertoires of the first cohort and the roughly 110 validation repertoires were produced on the same platform, according to a later analysis. The study aimed to test whether signatures of past pathogen exposure could be identified by cataloging public T cell receptors. In addition to the first cohort of several hundred subjects, a separate validation cohort of approximately 130 different subjects was used. To predict cytomegalovirus infection status, the study combined high-throughput TCR immunosequencing, statistical association of individual TCRs with disease status, and machine learning.

Its CDR3 holds 15 amino acids, cysteine through phenylalanine. The only DNA kept is the CDR3, 45 bases in frame from the first base. V drops 6 bases and J drops 3 bases, leaving 15 bases in between. Via the germline V gene, CDR1 is SNHLY and CDR2 FYNNEI. Beyond this particular receptor, the publication reports: A later analysis had no HLA typing for the validation cohort, so co-occurrence there was scored across all 110 or so repertoires. In vitro tests confirmed that a few of the cytomegalovirus-associated TCR beta chains recognize cytomegalovirus antigens. The authors suggested that the approach could potentially be generalized to other disease states and immunological phenotypes. Cytomegalovirus status was reported to be diagnosed by the classifier with high specificity and sensitivity in both the original and validation cohorts. A total of roughly 160 TCR beta chains were listed by the study as associated with cytomegalovirus. Most TCR sequences were seen in very few donors, while some public TCRs were found in many individuals. In a later analysis, TCRs clustered in the first cohort were found to also tend to co-occur in the roughly 110 validation repertoires, with about 94% of cluster scores above 0.

As concerns this clone: The target of this receptor is not known. Base qualities are not provided; no much larger clone lies one nucleotide away.

The donors belonged to the validation cohort of about 120 subjects, which was separate from the approximately 680-subject first cohort. Receptor libraries were prepared by the immunoSEQ multiplex PCR assay. For the original study's pipeline: A statistical classification framework was built to diagnose cytomegalovirus status from the catalog of TCR beta chain sequences. Drawn from immuneACCESS, this table holds only the in-frame rearrangements with V and J called that TCRdb kept. Clones are partly lost; checked studies trace under half to an unresolved V gene and leave the rest unexplained. V and J calls and clone size are given by that table; D and trimming were obtained from the DNA. The sample records 50,000 to 65,000 clones, 80% to 90% of which are singletons. The ten largest make up roughly 15% of the sample.

This TCR was recovered from a woman between 18 and 29 years old in good health and CMV-seronegative. The chain employs TRBV2 and TRBJ2-1; the D region possibly corresponds to TRBD1 (5 bases align). The sequencing input was PBMCs. The nucleotide sequence is given as TGTGCCAGCAGACCTGACAGTGCCCTCTACAATGAGCAGTTCTTC. Its protein is CASRPDSALYNEQFF.